This record covers a single T cell receptor beta chain. What it recognizes is unknown. The sample comes from a study of OX40 agonist ivuxolimab in advanced cancers. On the study more broadly: Hepatocellular carcinoma, melanoma, renal cell or head and neck cancer affected the dose-escalation patients. General observations from the study: At 0.1-3.0 mg/kg, partial responders had clonal expansion among the lowest observed. Low normalized T-cell clonal expansion was additionally recorded for some nonresponders.

Germline V gene lookup returns CDR1 SGHNT and CDR2 YYREEE (reference sequence). The length of the CDR3 is 15 residues. V lost 1 base, J lost 3 bases, and 11 bases lay in between. Method: immunoSEQ multiplex PCR; TCRdb's copy keeps in-frame clones and lacks some. This sample has about 110,000 clones; 80% to 95% occur once, and the top ten carry 0.5% to 0.8%. The rearrangement uses TRBV5-4 and TRBJ1-5; D perhaps matches TRBD1 (5 bases). Sequencing was performed on CD4+ or CD8+ T cells sorted from blood, taken in a trial of the OX40 agonist ivuxolimab. This clonotype was obtained from an adult with an advanced solid tumor such as melanoma, head and neck, liver or kidney cancer. CDR3 DNA: TGTGCCAGCAGCTTGCAGGGTCCGACCAATCAGCCCCAGCATTTT. Amino acid sequence: CASSLQGPTNQPQHF. Combining the CDR3 with reference TRBV5-4 and TRBJ1-5 gives the whole variable domain ETGVTQSPTHLIKTRGQQVTLRCSSQSGHNTVSWYQQALGQGPQFIFQYYREEENGRGNFPPRFSGLQFPNYSSELNVNALELDDSALYLCASSLQGPTNQPQHFGDGTRLSIL.